The next 2 T cell receptor beta chains were all read from a single sample in a study of T cells expressing NK-cell markers. TCRdb reprocessed the 5' RACE reads and stores each CDR3 protein as one record, lacking DNA. Here the sample table reports 150,000 to 200,000 distinct CDR3 sequences. The sample consisted of blood T cells: a sorted CD56 or NKG2C T cell subset, CD4+ or CD8+ T cells, or bulk PBMC T cells (not recorded which). These receptors were taken from a man aged 18-69 years in good health.

This sequence joins TRBV7-6 and TRBJ2-7; TCRdb calls TRBD1, which cannot be checked without DNA. This CDR3 spans 16 amino acids. Looked up from germline, CDR1 is SGHVS and CDR2 is FNYEAQ. CDR3 protein: CASSTTWTGHSNEQYF. Based on the CDR3 plus reference TRBV7-6 and TRBJ2-7, the full variable domain is GAGVSQSPRYKVTKRGQDVALRCDPISGHVSLYWYRQALGQGPEFLTYFNYEAQQDKSGLPNDRFSAERPEGSISTLTIQRTEQRDSAMYRCASSTTWTGHSNEQYFGPGTRLTVT.

The chain combines TRBV20-1 with TRBJ2-5; TCRdb's assignment of TRBD2 cannot be checked, as there is no DNA. The CDR3 length is 13 residues. Per germline, CDR1 DFQATT and CDR2 SNEGSKA (reference sequence). CDR3 region: CSARDFRGETQYF.